Described below is a single T cell receptor beta chain sequence and its context. Its antigen has not been determined. Base qualities are missing; no much larger clone stands one base away. The donors were healthy, HIV-negative adults with no recently reported acute infections or vaccinations. Every donor was a Caucasian adult living in Nashville, Tennessee, USA. Magnetic negative selection was used to enrich CD4+ T cells, after which naive cells were positively selected on CD45RA and the negative fraction became the memory subset. Blood was obtained by leukapheresis, after which PBMCs were separated by Ficoll-Histopaque density gradient centrifugation and cryopreserved in liquid nitrogen vapor phase. Analytical flow cytometry was used to check the purity and quantity of each magnetically sorted T cell population. Genomic DNA was isolated from every sorted fraction and measured by UV absorbance on a Nanodrop 2000c.

This entry comes from a study of shared clonotypes between healthy human individuals (TCRdb year 2020). General notes on the study: Two women and a few men aged 18 to 49 years were included in the cohort. Per donor, leukapheresis produced somewhere between about 0.85 and 9.5 billion PBMCs. To estimate repertoire size and how much clonotypes are shared between individuals, the study performed deep sequencing of blood TCR repertoires from 4 to 6 healthy adults. For each donor, three plates each were used for CD4 naive and CD4 memory, two plates were used for CD8 naive, and one plate was used for CD8 memory. Different laboratories and diverse techniques were used to prepare libraries and sequence TCR repertoires, to increase sequencing depth and limit assay-specific biases.

CDR1 MDHEN and CDR2 SYDVKM are derived from the germline V gene. The CDR3 has 12 amino acids, counting the end cysteine and phenylalanine. This entry keeps only the CDR3 DNA: 36 bases, framed from base 1. From V the trimming removes 7 bases and from J it removes 7 bases, while the gene matches leave 3 bases of the junction unaccounted for. General conclusions and limits of the study: Sampling was restricted to blood, and TCR repertoires in tissues likely differ from the TCR repertoires found in blood. Larger estimated clonotype richness was generally found for naive subsets than for memory subsets. Based on pairwise subsampling, the degree of clonotype sharing among donors was expected to be affected by sequencing depth. Even with the large sequencing depth, rarefaction of the sorted-subset datasets indicated that sequencing was incomplete. Because the study included a small number of donors, the genetic and exposure-history diversity represented was limited. When a few donors were compared, the shared fraction of clonotypes was approximately 5% for naive CD4, 3.5% to 4% for naive CD8, roughly 2.5% for memory CD4, and 0.35% to 0.5% for memory CD8. Compared with non-shared clonotypes, clonotypes shared by all four sorted-subset donors had higher generation probabilities.

TCR CDR3 regions were amplified from genomic DNA by multiplex PCR using the deep immunoSEQ assay. For each cell subset, the extracted genomic DNA was distributed evenly across all wells of several immunoSEQ 96-well plates, and each plate served as one replicate. For sorted subsets, around 0.2 ug genomic DNA, equal to 30,000 to 35,000 T cell genomes, was loaded into each replicate PCR. The purified libraries were quantified using a Qubit 3.0 fluorometer, sized with a Bioanalyzer 2100, and then quantified again using the KAPA Library Quantification kit. Every immunoSEQ 96-well plate was sequenced on a dedicated single-read 150-cycle Illumina NextSeq 550 flow cell. In the paper's pipeline: Because only junctional sequences without quality scores were contained in the immunoSEQ output, filtering matching that applied to full-length reads could not be performed. To assign V/J genes and CDR3, sequences were annotated using PyIR, a Python wrapper for IgBLAST v1.9, with IMGT germline references. Reads were removed for weak V/J assignments (E-value above 1e-6), missing CDR3, stop codons, out-of-frame junctions, or ambiguous translated residues. A V3J clonotype was defined by an identical inferred V gene, J gene, and CDR3 amino acid sequence. Percentage overlap between repertoires was computed as shared unique clonotypes divided by the size of the smaller repertoire. Three approaches were used to assess repertoire richness: RTK rarefaction, the Chao1 estimator, and Recon v2.1 estimates of unobserved clonotypes. For all TCRbeta clonotypes obtained by the gDNA method from several donors, generation probabilities were computed with OLGA. The immuneACCESS repertoire file appears here via TCRdb, limited to in-frame rearrangements. These files lack a portion of the clones; in checked studies, under half of the deficit traces to unresolved V genes, and the cause of the others is not known. V, J and clone size reflect that table, while D and trimming were determined from the DNA. In all, the sample holds about 2.5 million clones, and 85% to 95% of those were seen once. Of the sample, about 0.41% falls within the top ten clones.

The receptor comes from a man aged 18 to 30 in good health. Some clones in this sample may be carry-over from other donors' samples. The material sequenced was naive CD4+ T cells from PBMCs. The cell subset or site label on this specimen signifies: CD45RA+ positively selected. In this chain, TRBV28 is recombined with TRBJ1-4; TRBD1 lines up with 7 middle nucleotides. For the CDR3, the sequence is CASTRGIEKLFF. The DNA reads TGTGCCAGCACCAGGGGGATTGAAAAACTGTTTTTT.